A single sample is the source of the 32 T cell receptor beta chains below, sequenced in a study of PD-1 blockade in mismatch repair-deficient tumors. Clones were read by immunoSEQ multiplex PCR, and TCRdb kept only the in-frame ones, dropping some. The top ten clones hold approximately 3.6% of a sample with tens of thousands of clones, approximately 80% of them seen once. Sample: PBMCs, taken roughly 6 weeks after starting pembrolizumab. The receptors were gathered from an adult with mismatch repair-deficient cancer.

This clone was seen more than once but under ten times. The chain joins TRBV5-1 to TRBJ2-7, with 9 bases matching TRBD1. This CDR3 is built from 16 residues. Per the germline V gene, CDR1 is SGHRS and CDR2 is YFSETQ. V was clipped by 0 bases and J by 5 bases; unmatched bases: 9. CDR3 nucleotides: TGCGCCAGCAGCTTGGTTATAGGGACAGGGAATCACGAGCAGTACTTC. Its translation is CASSLVIGTGNHEQYF.

The chain uses TRBV4-1 and TRBJ1-2, with a tentative D call TRBD1 (5 bases). Germline assignment: CDR1 MGHRA and CDR2 YSYEKL. V gave up 6 bases and J gave up 3 bases, with 14 bases separating them. The CDR3 is 14 amino acids. The CDR3 DNA is TGCGCCAGCAGTATGGCAGGGCATGACTATGGCTACACCTTC. Residues: CASSMAGHDYGYTF.

CDR3: CASSSGLAGGPIETQYF. The CDR3 nucleotides are TGCGCCAGCAGCTCCGGACTAGCGGGAGGGCCGATAGAGACCCAGTACTTC. J is TRBJ2-5 and V is TRBV5-1, with 15 bases identical to TRBD2. With 3 bases clipped from V and 4 bases from J, the junction kept 7 bases outside the gene matches. This CDR3 comprises 17 residues. Germline V gene data show CDR1 as SGHRS and CDR2 as YFSETQ.

This chain joins TRBV7-9 and TRBJ1-2; perhaps TRBD1 as D (6 bases). Trimming stripped 5 bases from V and 2 bases from J, with 18 bases between. The CDR3 contains 16 residues. Germline assignment: CDR1 SEHNR and CDR2 FQNEAQ (reference sequence). CDR3 sequence: CASSRQVASTNYGYTF. In DNA, the CDR3 is TGTGCCAGCAGCCGACAGGTGGCCTCAACCAACTATGGCTACACCTTC.

The chain recombines TRBV5-1 with TRBJ2-1; perhaps TRBD2 as D (6 bases). Germline V gene data show CDR1 as SGHRS and CDR2 as YFSETQ. Trimming pared 1 base from V and 3 bases from J, leaving 8 bases between. The CDR3 has 14 residues. CDR3 protein: CASSLLGGYNEQFF. The CDR3 DNA reads as TGCGCCAGCAGCTTGTTGGGGGGCTACAATGAGCAGTTCTTC.

The chain is built from TRBV2 and TRBJ2-1, with 11 bases aligning to TRBD2. The CDR3 runs to 12 residues. Germline V gene sequence: CDR1 SNHLY, CDR2 FYNNEI. The V gene end was trimmed by 6 bases and the J gene end by 15 bases; junction bases not matched to a gene: 7. The chain's CDR3 is CASRRTSGRSFF. CDR3 nucleotide sequence: TGTGCCAGCAGGCGAACTAGCGGGAGATCGTTCTTC.

This clone has a single count. The chain couples TRBV18 to TRBJ1-5; 7 nucleotides line up with TRBD1. Trimming at V came to 5 bases and at J to 9 bases, leaving 13 bases not matched to a gene. The CDR3 loop spans 15 amino acids. Per the germline V gene, CDR1 is KGHSH and CDR2 is LQKENI. The CDR3: CASSEDTGARGPQHF. For the CDR3, the DNA is TGTGCCAGCTCAGAGGATACAGGGGCCCGGGGGCCCCAGCATTTT.

This clone was found a few times. The gene calls are TRBV19 and TRBJ2-7, with 8 bases that match TRBD1. This CDR3 is 13 amino acids long. V lost 4 bases and J lost 1; bases outside the gene matches: 0. Germline V gene data show CDR1 as LNHDA and CDR2 as SQIVND (reference sequence). CDR3 sequence reads: CASSRQGSYEQYF. The CDR3, as DNA: TGTGCCAGTAGTAGACAGGGGTCCTACGAGCAGTACTTC.

J is TRBJ2-1 and V is TRBV28; TRBD2 matches 7 bases. CDR1 and CDR2 from the germline V gene are MDHEN and SYDVKM. The CDR3 has 15 amino acids. Trimming at V came to 4 bases and at J to 2 bases, leaving 5 bases not matched to a gene. The CDR3 reads CASSSWGTTYNEQFF. The CDR3 coding sequence is TGTGCCAGCAGTTCCTGGGGGACTACCTACAATGAGCAGTTCTTC.

In its sample, this clone was seen a few times. The rearrangement links TRBV11-2 to TRBJ1-2, with D perhaps TRBD1 (6 bases). Germline lookup yields CDR1 SGHAT and CDR2 FQNNGV. The CDR3 contains 16 residues. V lost 4 bases and J 4 bases, leaving 19 bases between the germline ends. Here the CDR3 DNA reads TGTGCCAGCAGCTCAAGATTGACAGGATCCTCCTATGGCTACACCTTC. Encoded protein: CASSSRLTGSSYGYTF.

This clone was seen a few times. The gene calls are TRBV7-3 and TRBJ2-2; D might be TRBD2 (5 bases). Per the germline V gene, CDR1 is SGHTA and CDR2 is FQGTGA. The CDR3 covers 14 residues. V was cut by 4 bases and J by 7 bases, with 13 bases left in between. The DNA for the CDR3 is TGTGCCAGCAGCTGGTCCCGGGGAAGCGGGGAGCTGTTTTTT. It translates to CASSWSRGSGELFF.

The chain uses TRBV13 and TRBJ2-7; tentatively, D is TRBD2 (6 bases). From germline, CDR1 is PRHDT and CDR2 FYEKMQ (reference sequence). The CDR3 is 13 amino acids. Trimming took 5 bases from V and 5 from J, leaving 13 bases between them. CDR3 DNA sequence: TGTGCCAGCAGCCCATACCGGGAGAACGAGCAGTACTTC. This codes for CASSPYRENEQYF.

The chain carries TRBV30 and TRBJ1-5; 9 nucleotides agree with TRBD1. The CDR3 covers 14 residues. The V gene end was trimmed by 5 bases and the J gene end by 1 base; junction bases not matched to a gene: 3. The germline gives CDR1 GTSNPN, CDR2 SVGIG (reference sequence). The CDR3, as DNA: TGTGCCTGGGCGGACAGGGGAAGCAATCAGCCCCAGCATTTT. Protein product: CAWADRGSNQPQHF.

The chain has TRBV28 and TRBJ2-1; 12 bases agree with TRBD2. After removal of 8 bases from V and 7 bases from J, the junction contained 15 bases not matched to a gene. The CDR3 runs to 17 residues. Germline CDR1 and CDR2: MDHEN and SYDVKM. In DNA, the CDR3 is TGTGCCAGCGGGGCCACCTCCCTAGCGGGAGGGCCTAATGAGCAGTTCTTC. Protein sequence: CASGATSLAGGPNEQFF.

The chain joins TRBV9 to TRBJ2-7; TRBD2 agrees at 12 bases. Germline V gene data show CDR1 as SGDLS and CDR2 as YYNGEE. CDR3 length: 19 amino acids. V lost 4 bases to trimming and J lost 3 bases; unmatched junction nucleotides: 17. The CDR3 region is CASSPGLAGATGSGYEQYF. CDR3 bases: TGTGCCAGCAGCCCGGGACTAGCGGGCGCTACAGGCTCTGGCTACGAGCAGTACTTC.

J is TRBJ1-2 and V is TRBV30; the D gene is possibly TRBD1 (5 bases). The V end lost 2 bases, the J end lost 4 bases, and 14 bases lay between the germline ends. Germline CDR1 reads GTSNPN; CDR2 reads SVGIG (reference sequence). This CDR3 is built from 14 residues. The CDR3 loop reads CAWSRQGRFYGYTF. CDR3 nucleotide sequence: TGTGCCTGGAGTAGGCAGGGAAGGTTCTATGGCTACACCTTC. Full variable domain (remainder filled in from reference TRBV30 and TRBJ1-2): SQTIHQWPATLVQPVGSPLSLECTVEGTSNPNLYWYRQAAGRGLQLLFYSVGIGQISSEVPQNLSASRPQDRQFILSSKKLLLSDSGFYLCAWSRQGRFYGYTFGSGTRLTVV.

This clone was counted a few times. The chain is built from TRBV5-1 and TRBJ2-7; possible D gene TRBD1, 5 bases. Germline V gene lookup returns CDR1 SGHRS and CDR2 YFSETQ. This CDR3 has 15 residues. V was clipped by 0 bases and J by 2 bases, with 12 bases between them. CDR3 region: CASSLAAGSAYEQYF. The CDR3 DNA sequence: TGCGCCAGCAGCTTGGCGGCAGGGTCGGCCTACGAGCAGTACTTC.

The chain combines TRBV1 with TRBJ2-4; the D call of TRBD2 is as the table states it, not checked on the DNA. TRBV1 is a pseudogene segment. The CDR3 is 17 amino acids. CDR3 protein: CTSSQDEKRGTKNIQYF. The DNA of the CDR3 is TGCACCAGCAGCCAAGATGAGAAACGGGGAACCAAAAACATTCAGTACTTC.

As for this clone: At one of its ends the junction is not consistent with the germline gene, which may arise from a read error. The genes are TRBV20-1 and TRBJ2-5; no clear D gene. The CDR3 loop spans 11 amino acids. Per germline, CDR1 DFQATT and CDR2 SNEGSKA (reference sequence). For the CDR3, the DNA is TGCAGTGCAAGAGGAGCGGAGACCCAGTACTTC. Translated: CSARGAETQYF.

This chain joins TRBV7-3 and TRBJ2-1, with 8 bases fitting TRBD1. The ends lost 1 base at V and 8 bases at J; junction bases unmatched: 7. The CDR3 totals 15 residues. CDR1 is SGHTA, CDR2 FQGTGA, per germline. CDR3 sequence (DNA): TGTGCCAGCAGCTTAAGGCCGCAGGGGGCACATGAGCAGTTCTTC. This translates into CASSLRPQGAHEQFF.

J is TRBJ2-7 and V is TRBV6-5; D unclear. CDR1 MNHEY and CDR2 SVGAGI come from the germline V gene. This CDR3 comprises 13 residues. V lost 5 bases and J 0 bases, leaving 8 bases between the germline ends. The CDR3: CASSPTLSYEQYF. CDR3 coding DNA: TGTGCCAGCAGTCCGACTCTCTCCTACGAGCAGTACTTC.

CDR3 loop: CASSFILTQYF. DNA of the CDR3: TGTGCCAGCAGTTTCATACTAACCCAGTACTTC. The chain has TRBV28 and TRBJ2-5, with D uncertain. The CDR3 has 11 amino acids. Germline V lookup: CDR1 MDHEN, CDR2 SYDVKM. Trimming pared 3 bases from V and 8 bases from J, leaving 7 bases between.

The chain joins TRBV9 to TRBJ2-1; D may be TRBD1 (5 bases). This CDR3 is 15 amino acids long. Trimming took off 3 bases at V and 3 bases at J, with 13 bases between the two ends. Germline V lookup: CDR1 SGDLS, CDR2 YYNGEE. CDR3 coding DNA: TGTGCCAGCAGCGCGACAGCGTCCCGCTACAATGAGCAGTTCTTC. It codes for CASSATASRYNEQFF.

This sequence joins TRBV7-3 and TRBJ2-4, with D possibly being TRBD1 (6 bases). CDR1 is SGHTA, CDR2 FQGTGA, per germline. CDR3 length: 14 amino acids. V was pared by 5 bases and J by 7 bases, with 15 bases between. The CDR3 DNA reads as TGTGCCAGCAGCCTCGACAGGTTTGAGAACATTCAGTACTTC. Protein sequence: CASSLDRFENIQYF.

This clone came up once. The chain employs TRBV7-9 and TRBJ2-1; 7 positions match TRBD1. Per germline, CDR1 SEHNR and CDR2 FQNEAQ (reference sequence). The J segment lost 5 bases and the V segment lost 5 bases, leaving 6 bases of the junction unmatched. The CDR3 spans 14 residues. The CDR3: CASSPGQPNNEQFF. In DNA form, the CDR3 reads TGTGCCAGCAGCCCGGGACAGCCGAACAATGAGCAGTTCTTC.

The V and J genes are TRBV25-1 and TRBJ2-1; TRBD2 is a possible D gene (6 bases). CDR1 is MGHDK, CDR2 SYGVNS, per germline. V gave up 0 bases and J gave up 4 bases, with 16 bases separating them. The CDR3 is made up of 17 amino acids. The DNA for the CDR3 is TGTGCCAGCAGTGAATATTTCCCAGCGGGTAGTTACAATGAGCAGTTCTTC. Amino acids: CASSEYFPAGSYNEQFF.

CDR3 protein: CASSHRDRALYEQYF. Here the CDR3 DNA reads TGTGCCAGCAGCCACCGGGACAGGGCTCTCTACGAGCAGTACTTC. The genes are TRBV7-9 and TRBJ2-7, with 9 bases lining up with TRBD1. The V gene end was trimmed by 5 bases and the J gene end by 3 bases; junction bases not matched to a gene: 8. The CDR3 totals 15 residues. Germline V gene data show CDR1 as SEHNR and CDR2 as FQNEAQ (reference sequence).

The chain carries TRBV6-5 and TRBJ2-5, with 8 nucleotides matching TRBD2. Germline assignment: CDR1 MNHEY and CDR2 SVGAGI. The V segment lost 6 bases and the J segment 4 bases; nucleotides outside the gene matches: 10. The CDR3 contains 15 residues. The CDR3 coding sequence is TGTGCCAGCAGCCCAACGGGTCTAGCGGGAGAGACCCAGTACTTC. It specifies CASSPTGLAGETQYF.

CDR3 loop: CASSLSPTRQYF. CDR3 sequence (DNA): TGTGCCAGCAGCTTATCCCCTACGAGACAGTACTTC. The chain has TRBV7-3 and TRBJ2-7; D remains ambiguous. The CDR3 runs to 12 residues. Trimming shortened V by 2 bases and J by 10 bases, and 12 bases separated the two germline ends. Germline V gene lookup returns CDR1 SGHTA and CDR2 FQGTGA.

This sequence joins TRBV30 and TRBJ2-7; D unresolved. Looked up from germline, CDR1 is GTSNPN and CDR2 is SVGIG (reference sequence). CDR3 size: 14 residues. V lost 4 bases and J 3 bases, leaving 16 bases between the germline ends. As DNA, the CDR3 is TGTGCCTGGACACCGAATTTGGGCTACTACGAGCAGTACTTC. Translation gives CAWTPNLGYYEQYF. Full variable domain (outside the CDR3, taken from reference TRBV30 and TRBJ2-7): SQTIHQWPATLVQPVGSPLSLECTVEGTSNPNLYWYRQAAGRGLQLLFYSVGIGQISSEVPQNLSASRPQDRQFILSSKKLLLSDSGFYLCAWTPNLGYYEQYFGPGTRLTVT.

V is TRBV2 and J is TRBJ1-3; no reliable D call. Looked up from germline, CDR1 is SNHLY and CDR2 is FYNNEI. This CDR3 is built from 15 residues. V lost 1 base, J lost 0 bases, and 7 bases lay in between. In DNA form, the CDR3 reads TGTGCCAGCAGTGAAGACGGGAGCTCTGGAAACACCATATATTTT. Its protein product is CASSEDGSSGNTIYF.

This sequence joins TRBV25-1 and TRBJ1-6; D is possibly TRBD1 (6 bases). V lost 3 bases and J lost 7, with 10 bases in between. The CDR3 has 14 residues. Germline V lookup: CDR1 MGHDK, CDR2 SYGVNS. CDR3 protein: CASSDGQWNSPLHF. CDR3 DNA sequence: TGTGCCAGCAGTGATGGACAGTGGAATTCACCCCTCCACTTT.